This T cell receptor (beta chain) was documented in a study of CXCR3-negative and CXCR3-positive naive CD8 T cells. Study summary: Each library gave roughly 1.4 +/- 0.3 million of approximately 140 million TRB reads. The study, taken as a whole, reports: In naive cells, CXCR3-negative and CXCR3-positive subsets had similar TRBV-TRBJ usage; memory cells differed. High diversity, comparable across both naive subsets, contrasted with much lower diversity in memory CD8+ cells.

As for this clonotype: Its antigen remains unidentified.

In preparing the TRB cDNA libraries, 5' RACE with UMI labels was used. For each CDR3 protein, TCRdb gives one entry from its re-call of the 5' RACE reads, without DNA. Recorded here are some 56,000 distinct CDR3 sequences; the top ten clones represent 20%. Germline V gene sequence: CDR1 DFQATT, CDR2 SNEGSKA (reference sequence). There are 19 residues in the CDR3. The V gene is TRBV20-1, the J gene TRBJ1-1; with no DNA, the TCRdb D assignment of TRBD1 cannot be verified. Specimen: memory CD8+ T cells from blood. This receptor was taken from a human donor in good health. Some clones in this sample may be carry-over from other donors' samples. The CDR3 sequence: CRAKVASGTGDDVNTEAFF.